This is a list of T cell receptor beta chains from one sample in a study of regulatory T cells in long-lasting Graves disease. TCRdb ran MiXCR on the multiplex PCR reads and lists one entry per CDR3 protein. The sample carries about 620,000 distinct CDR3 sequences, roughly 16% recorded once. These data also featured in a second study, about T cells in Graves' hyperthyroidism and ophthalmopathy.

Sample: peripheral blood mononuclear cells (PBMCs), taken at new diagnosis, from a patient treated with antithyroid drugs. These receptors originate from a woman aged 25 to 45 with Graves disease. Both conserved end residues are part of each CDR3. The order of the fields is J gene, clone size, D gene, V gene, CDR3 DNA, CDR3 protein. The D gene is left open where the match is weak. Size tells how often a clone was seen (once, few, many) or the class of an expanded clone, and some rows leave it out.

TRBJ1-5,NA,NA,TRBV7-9,TGTGCCAGCAGCTTATTCAAGGGGCAAGGGAATCAGCCCCAGCATTTT,CASSLFKGQGNQPQHF
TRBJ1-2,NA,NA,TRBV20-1,TGCAGTGCAATACAGGGTTTGGATGGCTACACCTTC,CSAIQGLDGYTF
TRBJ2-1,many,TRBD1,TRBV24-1,TGTGCCACCAGTGACCGTGACAGGGGTTCCTACAATGAGCAGTTCTTC,CATSDRDRGSYNEQFF
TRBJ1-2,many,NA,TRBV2,TGTGCCAGCAGTGCAGGGAACTATGGCTACACCTTC,CASSAGNYGYTF
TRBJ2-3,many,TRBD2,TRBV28,TGTGCCAGCAGTTCTAGGACCCCCTACGGGAGGGCCGGAGATACGCAGTATTTT,CASSSRTPYGRAGDTQYF
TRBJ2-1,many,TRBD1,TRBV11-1,TGTGCCAGCAGCTCGGGGACAGGGGATGTTGAGCAGTTCTTC,CASSSGTGDVEQFF
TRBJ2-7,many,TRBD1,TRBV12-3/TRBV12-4,TGTGCCAGCCGGGGACAGGGGACTGGCGAGCAGTACTTC,CASRGQGTGEQYF
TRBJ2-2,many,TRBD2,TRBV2,TGTGCCAGCACAGGACTAGCGGTCAACACCGGGGAGCTGTTTTTT,CASTGLAVNTGELFF
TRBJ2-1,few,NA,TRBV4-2,TGTGCCAGCAGCCAAAACCAGGGACCAGTCTACAATGAGCAGTTCTTC,CASSQNQGPVYNEQFF
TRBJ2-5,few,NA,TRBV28,TGTGCCAGCAGTGGGTCCCCCGGGATCGAAGAGACCCAGTACTTC,CASSGSPGIEETQYF
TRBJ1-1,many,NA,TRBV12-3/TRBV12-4,TGTGCCAGCAGCCGACTGGGACTTGAAGCTTTCTTT,CASSRLGLEAFF
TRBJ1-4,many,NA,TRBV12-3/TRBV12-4,TGTGCCAGCAGTTTTGCGGGACCGCTTAATGAAAAACTGTTTTTT,CASSFAGPLNEKLFF
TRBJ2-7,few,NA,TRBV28,TGTGCCAGCAGAACTTGGGGCGAGCAGTACTTC,CASRTWGEQYF
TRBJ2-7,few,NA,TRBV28,TGTGCCAGCAGTTTAGTGGCCAGTTCCTACGAGCAGTACTTC,CASSLVASSYEQYF
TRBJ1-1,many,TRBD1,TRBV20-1,TGCAGTGCTAGTAAAGGGACAGGGACCGGGGGGCCTGAAGCTTTCTTT,CSASKGTGTGGPEAFF
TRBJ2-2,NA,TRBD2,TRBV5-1,TGCGCCAGCAGCCCGGGACTAGCGTGGACCGGGGAGCTGTTTTTT,CASSPGLAWTGELFF
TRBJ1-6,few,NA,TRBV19,TGTGCCAGTAGTCCAGACAGCTCCTATAATTCACCCCTCCACTTT,CASSPDSSYNSPLHF